Following are 17 T cell receptor beta chains from one sample sequenced in a study of T cells in Graves' hyperthyroidism and ophthalmopathy. Authors of the study amplified TCR beta CDR3 regions from RNA transcripts. A set of HTBI primers served as the primers for a first-round RT-PCR of the TCR CDR3. Via MiXCR, TCRdb re-called the multiplex PCR reads, giving one row per CDR3 protein. The profile shows around 690,000 distinct CDR3 sequences, roughly 17% of them singletons. The sequenced sample consisted of blood. The receptor source for this set is a man aged 50 to 60 with Graves' hyperthyroidism.

The table lists this clonotype with many counts. This chain links TRBV28 with TRBJ2-7; 7 positions agree with TRBD2. V gave up 7 bases and J gave up 0 bases; unmatched junction bases: 6. The CDR3 is made up of 14 amino acids. The germline gives CDR1 MDHEN, CDR2 SYDVKM. The CDR3 spells CASNPSGSSYEQYF. Here the CDR3 DNA reads TGTGCCAGCAATCCTAGCGGATCCTCCTACGAGCAGTACTTC.

The J gene is TRBJ2-3, the V gene TRBV20-1, with 10 bases that match TRBD2. J was trimmed by 5 bases and V by 3 bases; bases with no gene match: 11. CDR1 DFQATT and CDR2 SNEGSKA come from the germline V gene (reference sequence). CDR3 length: 16 amino acids. CDR3 region: CSASRPLAGAEDTQYF. The CDR3 DNA is TGCAGTGCTAGCAGGCCCCTAGCGGGAGCTGAAGATACGCAGTATTTT.

In its sample, this clonotype was seen many times. The chain is built from TRBV3-1 and TRBJ2-5; TRBD1 agrees at 9 bases. J gave up 5 bases and V 5 bases, and 12 bases lay outside the gene matches. Germline values: CDR1 LGHDT, CDR2 YNNKEL (reference sequence). This CDR3 spans 16 amino acids. The CDR3 loop is CASSLGQGKKAETQYF. DNA of the CDR3: TGTGCCAGCAGCTTGGGACAGGGTAAGAAGGCGGAGACCCAGTACTTC.

Comments on this clonotype: With a much larger clone just one base away, this may be a read error. The V gene is TRBV28, the J gene TRBJ2-5; TRBD1 might be the D (7 bases). Germline assignment: CDR1 MDHEN and CDR2 SYDVKM. CDR3 length: 15 residues. CDR3 DNA sequence: TGTACCAGCAGCAATACCCCGACAGGGAGGGAGACCCAGTACTTC. This gives the protein CTSSNTPTGRETQYF.

The table lists this clonotype with a few counts. The V gene is TRBV12-3 or TRBV12-4, the J gene TRBJ2-2; TRBD2 might be the D (6 bases). This CDR3 is built from 13 residues. The ends were cut back, 5 bases at V and 6 bases at J, with 10 bases in the middle. The DNA for the CDR3 is TGTGCCAGCAGTATAACTAGCCCCGGGGAGCTGTTTTTT. Residues: CASSITSPGELFF.

The rearrangement uses TRBV18 and TRBJ1-5, with a possible D match to TRBD1 (6 bases). CDR3 size: 14 residues. V lost 3 bases and J lost 7, with 13 bases in between. Germline assignment: CDR1 KGHSH and CDR2 LQKENI. Written as DNA, the CDR3 is TGTGCCAGCTCACCCAACAGGGTGGGGCAGCCCCAGCATTTT. This translates into CASSPNRVGQPQHF. The full variable domain, in which reference TRBV18 and TRBJ1-5 provide the parts outside the CDR3, is NAGVMQNPRHLVRRRGQEARLRCSPMKGHSHVYWYRQLPEEGLKFMVYLQKENIIDESGMPKERFSAEFPKEGPSILRIQQVVRGDSAAYFCASSPNRVGQPQHFGDGTRLSIL.

This clonotype showed up just a few times. The V gene is TRBV9, the J gene TRBJ2-2; the D call may be TRBD1 or TRBD2 (6 bases each). CDR3 size: 15 residues. Trimming stripped 0 bases from V and 8 bases from J, with 14 bases between. In germline, CDR1 is SGDLS, CDR2 YYNGEE. CDR3: CASSVGLQGGGELFF. CDR3 DNA sequence: TGTGCCAGCAGCGTAGGACTACAGGGAGGTGGGGAGCTGTTTTTT.

Ten or more counts support this clonotype. The V gene is TRBV27, the J gene TRBJ2-7; D remains ambiguous. Germline-derived CDR1 and CDR2 are MNHEY and SMNVEV (reference sequence). V lost 8 bases and J lost 2, with 10 bases in between. There are 12 residues in the CDR3. CDR3 sequence: CASPSGAYEQYF. CDR3 DNA: TGTGCCAGCCCGAGTGGGGCCTACGAGCAGTACTTC.

This clonotype was seen at least ten times. The rearrangement links TRBV2 to TRBJ1-1; weak D call: TRBD1 (5 bases). Germline-derived CDR1 and CDR2 are SNHLY and FYNNEI. The V and J ends lost 8 bases and 1 base respectively, with 14 bases between them. The CDR3 covers 14 residues. CDR3 in amino acids: CASGPGPTNTEAFF. The DNA for the CDR3 is TGTGCCAGCGGTCCGGGACCCACGAACACTGAAGCTTTCTTT. The full variable domain, in which reference TRBV2 and TRBJ1-1 provide the parts outside the CDR3, is EPEVTQTPSHQVTQMGQEVILRCVPISNHLYFYWYRQILGQKVEFLVSFYNNEISEKSEIFDDQFSVERPDGSNFTLKIRSTKLEDSAMYFCASGPGPTNTEAFFGQGTRLTVV.

The chain couples TRBV7-2 to TRBJ2-1; 9 nucleotides agree with TRBD2. The CDR3 consists of 17 residues. After removal of 1 base from V and 2 bases from J, the junction contained 6 bases not matched to a gene. Germline V gene lookup returns CDR1 SGHTA and CDR2 FQGNSA. CDR3 DNA sequence: TGTGCCAGCAGCTTAGGCGGTAGCGGGAGCACCTACAATGAGCAGTTCTTC. It specifies CASSLGGSGSTYNEQFF.

The chain couples TRBV19 to TRBJ2-1, with 7 bases lining up with TRBD1. The CDR3 loop spans 16 amino acids. Germline CDR1 is LNHDA and CDR2 is SQIVND (reference sequence). Germline trimming cut 3 bases from V and 5 bases from J; bases unmatched to any gene: 10. As DNA, the CDR3 is TGTGCCAGTAGTATTACGGATTACAGGGGAGACAATGAGCAGTTCTTC. Translation: CASSITDYRGDNEQFF.

This chain connects TRBV5-1 to TRBJ2-7, with 8 positions matching TRBD1. The CDR3 extends over 15 amino acids. The V gene end was trimmed by 7 bases and the J gene end by 0 bases; junction bases not matched to a gene: 9. In germline, CDR1 is SGHRS, CDR2 YFSETQ. As DNA, the CDR3 is TGCGCCAGCGGCTCTAGGACAGGGTCCTCCTACGAGCAGTACTTC. It translates to CASGSRTGSSYEQYF.

This clonotype appeared many times. The CDR3 DNA is TGCGCCAGCAGCTTGGAGGCTAGCGGGGGTTACGAGCAGTACTTC. Protein sequence: CASSLEASGGYEQYF. The gene calls are TRBV5-1 and TRBJ2-7; TRBD2 matches at 10 bases. The junction had 4 bases not matched to a gene; V was cut back by 0 bases and J by 4 bases. The V gene's germline CDR1 is SGHRS and CDR2 YFSETQ. The CDR3 loop spans 15 amino acids.

This clonotype was recorded many times. The V and J genes are TRBV12-3 or TRBV12-4 and TRBJ2-4; TRBD2 might be the D (5 bases). The V gene lost 3 bases and the J gene lost 1 base, with 13 bases spanning the gap. The CDR3 sequence is 16 residues long. CDR3: CASSLRVVAAKNIQYF. The CDR3 DNA is TGTGCCAGCAGTTTGAGGGTTGTCGCGGCCAAAAACATTCAGTACTTC.

This clonotype was observed a few times. The genes are TRBV9 and TRBJ1-4; TRBD1 matches 11 bases. Germline trimming cut 4 bases from V and 8 bases from J; bases unmatched to any gene: 4. Germline V gene sequence: CDR1 SGDLS, CDR2 YYNGEE. The CDR3 spans 14 residues. CDR3 protein: CASSPGQGVEKLFF. CDR3 nucleotide sequence: TGTGCCAGCAGCCCGGGACAGGGGGTAGAAAAACTGTTTTTT.

This chain uses TRBV3-1 with TRBJ1-5; D not resolved. Trimming left V 3 bases short and J 0 bases short, with 6 bases between. The CDR3 spans 14 residues. Looked up from germline, CDR1 is LGHDT and CDR2 is YNNKEL (reference sequence). The DNA for the CDR3 is TGTGCCAGCAGCCAGGGAGATAGCAATCAGCCCCAGCATTTT. Translating it yields CASSQGDSNQPQHF.

This chain joins TRBV28 and TRBJ2-7; the D is unclear. V was cut by 4 bases and J by 3 bases, with 28 bases left in between. This CDR3 has 19 residues. From germline, CDR1 is MDHEN and CDR2 SYDVKM. CDR3 amino acids: CASSSVQRNQGGSYYEQYF. CDR3 coding DNA: TGTGCCAGCAGTTCTGTTCAACGAAACCAAGGCGGTAGTTACTACGAGCAGTACTTC.